This T cell receptor (beta chain) was sequenced during a study of blood T cell repertoires in COVID-19 (dated by TCRdb to the early 2020s). The study in broad terms: Samples from collaborators originated in the United States, Italy and Spain and spanned both the acute and convalescent phases of COVID-19. The samples were drawn from two sources: the first 160 participants of the ongoing ImmuneRACE study, and fewer than 1,500 subjects contributed by 6 global collaborators. HLA class I and class II types, where available, came from metadata supplied by the sample provider rather than from assay-based typing. A de-identified subject ID, COVID-19 status, age in years and sex were almost always included in the sample metadata. Deeply sampled blood TCRbeta repertoires from subjects exposed to, actively infected with, or recovered from COVID-19 were included in the dataset. The material from the prospective study consisted of cDNA or gDNA derived from T cells, B-cell-depleted T cells, or PBMCs. A freely available public database, intended as a resource for researchers studying the immune response to SARS-CoV-2, is where the repertoires were released.

The immunoSEQ Assay, a bias-controlled multiplex PCR, was used to amplify TCRbeta CDR3 regions from genomic DNA. The authors' pipeline ran thus. The number of nucleated cells in each sample was estimated from the amplification of reference gene primers within the assay. Sequence reads were collapsed and filtered to measure the absolute abundance of every unique TCRbeta CDR3 rearrangement. For each sample, productive Simpson clonality was calculated as the square root of Simpson's diversity index across productive rearrangements. This immuneACCESS table, as held by TCRdb, lists in-frame sequences with V and J called but not all clones. Of the missing ones, under half trace to an unresolved V gene in checked studies; the others have no known cause. V and J calls plus clone size are reproduced from that table; the DNA served to infer D and trimming. The sample table lists about 140,000 clones, around 82% of them with a count of one. More than 4% of the sample rests with the top ten.

Beyond this particular receptor, the publication reports: The amount of clinical and demographic metadata varied by source and participant and was provided uncurated.

A note on this clone: The antigen it recognizes is unknown. Base qualities are not provided; no much larger clone lies one nucleotide away.

Collaborating institutions collected whole blood in K2EDTA tubes following their own protocols. For TCRbeta analysis, collaborators shipped samples in one of three forms: frozen whole blood, isolated PBMCs, or DNA extracted from either of those sample types. From cysteine to phenylalanine, the CDR3 is 16 amino acids long. Just CDR3 DNA is preserved here, 48 bases in frame from base 1. CDR1 SEHNR and CDR2 FQNEAQ are derived from the germline V gene (reference sequence). After removal of 0 bases from V and 1 base from J, the junction retains 4 bases not matched to a gene. The sample was peripheral blood. The sequence was obtained from a woman aged 45-65 years with acute or convalescent COVID-19. The rearranged chain carries TRBV7-9 and TRBJ2-7; 9 nucleotides in the junction match TRBD1. The bases are TGTGCCAGCAGCTTAGCGCTGGGGACAGGGTCCTACGAGCAGTACTTC. This sequence encodes CASSLALGTGSYEQYF. The entire variable domain, with the stretches around the CDR3 drawn from the reference TRBV7-9 and TRBJ2-7 proteins, is DTGVSQNPRHKITKRGQNVTFRCDPISEHNRLYWYRQTLGQGPEFLTYFQNEAQLEKSRLLSDRFSAERPKGSFSTLEIQRTEQGDSAMYLCASSLALGTGSYEQYFGPGTRLTVT.